This is a list of T cell receptor beta chains from one sample in a study of cytomegalovirus exposure and HLA in healthy donors. The repertoire was sequenced with immunoSEQ multiplex PCR; TCRdb's copy has only in-frame clones and lacks some. The repertoire includes over 150,000 clones, more than 80% of them detected once, and under 5% sits in the top ten. Sequencing was done on a sample of PBMCs. The receptor set was obtained from a man between 18 and 29 years old in good health and CMV-seronegative. Both conserved end residues are part of each CDR3. A D gene is named only where the DNA matches it firmly. Size is stated for part of the rows, as once, few or many counts, or as a class when the clone is expanded.

- TRBD2 TRBJ2-5 TRBV4-1 17 CASSQDPAGGLQETQYF TGCGCCAGCAGCCAAGATCCGGCGGGGGGACTCCAAGAGACCCAGTACTTC
- - TRBJ1-2 TRBV7-9 13 CASSLKGNYGYTF TGTGCCAGCAGCTTAAAGGGGAACTATGGCTACACCTTC
- TRBD1 TRBJ1-1 TRBV27 11 CASRTGTEAFF TGTGCCAGCAGGACAGGGACAGAAGCTTTCTTT
- - TRBJ1-1 TRBV5-1 14 CASRDVRLNTEAFF TGCGCCAGCAGAGATGTGAGGTTGAACACTGAAGCTTTCTTT
- - TRBJ2-1 TRBV7-8 11 CASSLSSEQFF TGTGCCAGCAGCTTATCCAGTGAGCAGTTCTTC
- TRBD1 TRBJ1-5 TRBV4-1 14 CASSQVAGGRPQHF TGCGCCAGCAGCCAGGTCGCAGGGGGTAGGCCCCAGCATTTT
- - TRBJ2-7 TRBV23-1 14 CASSPPPLDGVGYF TGCGCCAGCAGTCCCCCCCCCTTAGACGGGGTCGGGTACTTC
- TRBD1 TRBJ2-2 TRBV27 16 CASSIQGARDTGELFF TGTGCCAGCAGTATACAGGGGGCGCGGGACACCGGGGAGCTGTTTTTT
- TRBD1 TRBJ1-5 TRBV19 15 CASTPGQGAGQPQHF TGTGCCAGTACCCCGGGGCAGGGGGCCGGTCAGCCCCAGCATTTT
- TRBD1 TRBJ1-5 TRBV11-2 14 CASSRGQGGQPQHF TGTGCCAGCAGCCGAGGACAGGGTGGACAGCCCCAGCATTTT
- - TRBJ2-5 TRBV28 15 CASSLSGTVQETQYF TGTGCCAGCAGTTTATCAGGAACAGTCCAAGAGACCCAGTACTTC
- TRBD2 TRBJ2-2 TRBV29-1 11 CSVEDRTSWFF TGCAGCGTTGAAGATCGGACTAGCTGGTTTTTT
- - TRBJ2-1 TRBV29-1 12 CSAVERGNEQFF TGCAGCGCCGTCGAAAGAGGCAATGAGCAGTTCTTC
- TRBD1 TRBJ2-5 TRBV29-1 12 CSVDRVGEAQYF TGCAGCGTCGACAGGGTAGGAGAGGCCCAGTACTTC
- TRBD1 TRBJ2-2 TRBV29-1 14 CSVENRGPTGELFF TGCAGCGTTGAAAACAGGGGGCCCACCGGGGAGCTGTTTTTT
- - TRBJ2-7 TRBV27 13 CASRKTGSDEQYF TGTGCCAGCAGGAAAACAGGGTCGGACGAGCAGTACTTC
- - TRBJ1-3 TRBV7-8 14 CASSLGPAANTIYF TGTGCCAGCAGCTTGGGGCCGGCGGCGAACACCATATATTTT
- - TRBJ2-2 TRBV5-1 13 CASSSTGPGELFF TGCGCCAGCAGCTCGACAGGACCCGGGGAGCTGTTTTTT
- - TRBJ2-3 TRBV28 16 CASSQYRGRVRGTQYF TGTGCCAGCAGCCAATACAGGGGGAGGGTCAGAGGGACGCAGTATTTT
- - TRBJ1-1 TRBV29-1 12 CSVAGNYAEAFF TGCAGCGTGGCCGGGAATTACGCAGAAGCTTTCTTT
- TRBD1 TRBJ2-5 TRBV7-9 17 CSSSLRLPGQGPPAQYF TGTTCCAGCAGCTTAAGATTACCGGGACAGGGGCCCCCGGCCCAGTACTTC
- TRBD1 TRBJ1-5 TRBV7-7 17 CARYPGTGCLSNQPQHF TGTGCTAGATATCCCGGGACAGGGTGTCTAAGCAATCAGCCCCAGCATTTT
few - TRBJ2-2 TRBV6-5 14 CASSYYSGVGELFF TGTGCCAGCAGTTACTATTCAGGGGTCGGGGAGCTGTTTTTT
- TRBD1 TRBJ1-2 TRBV28 17 CASSLRDRGIERNGYTF TGTGCCAGCAGTTTAAGGGACAGGGGGATTGAAAGGAATGGCTACACCTTC
- - TRBJ1-5 TRBV27 13 CASSLALNQPQHF TGTGCCAGCAGTTTAGCGCTGAATCAGCCCCAGCATTTT
- TRBD1 TRBJ2-3 TRBV5-1 13 CASTGQGTDTQYF TGCGCCAGCACCGGACAGGGAACAGATACGCAGTATTTT
- - TRBJ2-7 TRBV10-3 13 CATVPTGSYEQYF TGTGCCACCGTTCCGACAGGCTCCTACGAGCAGTACTTC
once - TRBJ2-5 TRBV5-6 16 CASSLEGDIRQETQYF TGTGCCAGCAGCTTGGAGGGGGACATTCGCCAAGAGACCCAGTACTTC
- - TRBJ2-2 TRBV6-5 14 CASSYLDSPGELFF TGTGCCAGCAGTTACTTGGACTCGCCCGGGGAGCTGTTTTTT
- TRBD2 TRBJ2-3 TRBV27 16 CASSLGLAAPTDTQYF TGTGCCAGCAGTTTAGGACTAGCGGCACCCACAGATACGCAGTATTTT
once - TRBJ1-3 TRBV19 14 CASTQLEDGNTIYF TGTGCCAGTACTCAACTCGAGGATGGAAACACCATATATTTT
- TRBD1 TRBJ2-7 TRBV10-3 14 CATPMGQGDYEQYF TGTGCCACCCCCATGGGACAGGGGGACTACGAGCAGTACTTC
- TRBD2 TRBJ2-3 TRBV7-2 16 CASSARLAGAADTQYF TGTGCCAGCAGCGCCCGTCTAGCGGGAGCGGCAGATACGCAGTATTTT
many TRBD1 TRBJ1-3 TRBV6-5 15 CASSPGTGGGNTIYF TGTGCCAGCAGCCCCGGGACAGGGGGAGGAAACACCATATATTTT
- TRBD2 TRBJ2-3 TRBV4-1 19 CASSQDWGGGAGVADTQYF TGCGCCAGCAGCCAAGATTGGGGCGGGGGGGCCGGGGTTGCAGATACGCAGTATTTT
once TRBD1 TRBJ2-7 TRBV4-1 15 CASSHPETGKYEQYF TGCGCCAGCAGCCACCCCGAGACAGGGAAATACGAGCAGTACTTC
- - TRBJ2-1 TRBV27 19 CASSLRSVTRGRYYNEQFF TGTGCCAGCAGTTTACGTAGTGTCACCCGCGGTAGATACTACAATGAGCAGTTCTTC
once - TRBJ2-2 TRBV7-7 15 CASSADITNTGELFF TGTGCTAGCAGTGCAGACATTACGAACACCGGGGAGCTGTTTTTT
- - TRBJ2-1 TRBV5-6 17 CASSSTIRKGSYNEQFF TGTGCCAGCAGCTCGACCATTAGAAAGGGGTCCTACAATGAGCAGTTCTTC
- - TRBJ2-1 TRBV6-6 14 CASTFGTLYNEQFF TGTGCCAGCACTTTCGGGACACTTTACAATGAGCAGTTCTTC
- - TRBJ2-7 TRBV18 17 CASSPLIGRGGSYEQYF TGTGCCAGCTCACCACTGATCGGCAGGGGTGGCTCCTACGAGCAGTACTTC
- TRBD1 TRBJ1-1 TRBV14 15 CASSAQGRGVTEAFF TGTGCCAGCAGCGCACAGGGGAGAGGGGTTACTGAAGCTTTCTTT
- - TRBJ2-6 TRBV28 14 CASSLHSGANVLTF TGTGCCAGCAGTTTACATTCTGGGGCCAACGTCCTGACTTTC
- - TRBJ2-3 TRBV28 14 CASSSPPGTDTQYF TGTGCCAGCAGCTCCCCCCCGGGAACAGATACGCAGTATTTT
- TRBD1 TRBJ1-1 TRBV5-5 16 CASSPGQRPGVQWVFF TGTGCCAGCAGCCCGGGACAGAGACCTGGGGTTCAATGGGTTTTCTTT
- TRBD2 TRBJ2-5 TRBV13 16 CASSIGLARTKETQYF TGTGCCAGCAGCATAGGACTAGCGAGAACCAAAGAGACCCAGTACTTC
- TRBD2 TRBJ2-7 TRBV7-2 15 CASSLLAGSSYEQYF TGTGCCAGCAGCCTCCTAGCGGGGAGCTCCTACGAGCAGTACTTC
- TRBD2 TRBJ2-2 TRBV7-2 15 CASSSGGAGTGELFF TGTGCCAGCAGCAGCGGGGGGGCAGGGACCGGGGAGCTGTTTTTT
- - TRBJ1-4 TRBV30 17 CAWRGPGTEREGEKLFF TGTGCCTGGAGGGGTCCCGGTACCGAGAGAGAGGGTGAAAAACTGTTTTTT
- TRBD2 TRBJ2-7 TRBV5-1 14 CASSLGTSGYEQYF TGCGCCAGCAGCTTGGGAACTAGCGGCTACGAGCAGTACTTC
- TRBD1 TRBJ2-1 TRBV29-1 13 CSVLRGTGDEQFF TGCAGCGTTCTACGTGGGACAGGCGATGAGCAGTTCTTC
- - TRBJ2-5 TRBV28 13 CASTRLVQETQYF TGTGCCAGCACTCGACTTGTCCAAGAGACCCAGTACTTC
- - TRBJ2-7 TRBV29-1 11 CSVDGGYEQYF TGCAGCGTTGACGGAGGCTACGAGCAGTACTTC
- - TRBJ2-1 TRBV4-3 15 CASSQDLIGSNEQFF TGCGCCAGCAGCCAAGATCTTATTGGGAGTAATGAGCAGTTCTTC
- - TRBJ2-7 TRBV5-5 13 CASSLGWSGEQYF TGTGCCAGCAGCTTGGGATGGTCGGGCGAGCAGTACTTC